This T cell receptor (beta chain) emerged from a study of T cells after yellow fever vaccination. General study results and limits: CD4 and CD8 compartments shared a small share of clonotypes, likely from convergent recombination. FACS-sorted repertoires might harbor abundant contaminating clonotypes from the bulk population.

This clonotype was seen many times. Its specificity is not known. The study made its TCR cDNA through 5'RACE template switching. That step introduced a universal primer site along with UMIs. TCRdb re-called the 5' RACE reads through MiXCR, storing one row per CDR3 protein. The table has fewer than 650,000 distinct CDR3 sequences, 21% seen once. This specimen consisted of PBMCs, obtained 21 days after the first yellow fever vaccination. The clonotype comes from a man aged 18 to 35 who received the YFV17D yellow fever vaccine.

DNA for the CDR3: TGTGCCAGCAGTTTCGGACAGGGTAACACTGAAGCTTTCTTT. Amino acid sequence: CASSFGQGNTEAFF. J is TRBJ1-1 and V is TRBV6-2 or TRBV6-3; TRBD1 matches at 8 bases. Germline V gives CDR1 MNHEY, CDR2 SVGEGT. The CDR3 loop spans 14 amino acids. V gave up 4 bases and J gave up 2 bases; unmatched junction bases: 3.